This entry concerns a single TCR beta chain. Germline V gene lookup returns CDR1 SEHNR and CDR2 FQNEAQ (reference sequence). Trimming took 5 bases from V and 4 from J; bases not matched to a gene: 5. The CDR3 extends over 14 amino acids. The sample comes from a study of blood T cell repertoires in COVID-19. The data were produced by immunoSEQ multiplex PCR, yet TCRdb's version contains in-frame clones alone and is incomplete. This sample has 100,000 to 150,000 clones, with 84% found just once. V is TRBV7-9 and J is TRBJ1-5, with 7 bases lining up with TRBD1. The TCR was taken from a man aged 40-55 years with acute COVID-19. The sequencing input was PBMCs or T cells enriched from blood (not recorded which). The CDR3 DNA reads as TGTGCCAGCAGCGTGGACAGGAGAAATCAGCCCCAGCATTTT. This gives the protein CASSVDRRNQPQHF.